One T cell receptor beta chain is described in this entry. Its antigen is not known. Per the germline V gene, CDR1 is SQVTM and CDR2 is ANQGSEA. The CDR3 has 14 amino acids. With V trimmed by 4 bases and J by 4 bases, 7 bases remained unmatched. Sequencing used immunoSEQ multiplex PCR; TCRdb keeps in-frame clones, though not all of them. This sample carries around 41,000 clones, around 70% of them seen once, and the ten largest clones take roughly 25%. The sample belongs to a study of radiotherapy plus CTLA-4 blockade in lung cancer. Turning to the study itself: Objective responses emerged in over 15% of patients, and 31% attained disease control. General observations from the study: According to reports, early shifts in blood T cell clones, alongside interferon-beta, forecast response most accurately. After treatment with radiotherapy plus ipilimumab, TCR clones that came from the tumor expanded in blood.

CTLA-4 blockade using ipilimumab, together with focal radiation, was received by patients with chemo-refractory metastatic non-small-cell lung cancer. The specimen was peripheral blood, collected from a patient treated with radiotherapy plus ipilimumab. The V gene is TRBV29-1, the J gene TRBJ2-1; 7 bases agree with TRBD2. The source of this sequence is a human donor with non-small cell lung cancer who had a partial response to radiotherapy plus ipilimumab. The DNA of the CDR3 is TGCAGCGTTGCGGGGACTATCACTTACAATGAGCAGTTCTTC. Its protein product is CSVAGTITYNEQFF.